This TCR beta chain was captured in a study of CD8 T cells in ankylosing spondylitis. General study findings and limits: Among TCR beta sequences, a motif of eight highly homologous variants appeared characteristic of ankylosing spondylitis blood. Reactive arthritis synovial fluid and blood previously showed some of these motif variants.

Quantitative 5'-RACE with molecular barcodes generated TCR beta libraries. TCRdb reprocessed the 5' RACE reads with MiXCR, giving one entry per CDR3 protein. The sample has 200,000 to 300,000 distinct CDR3 sequences; around 11% are singletons. Concerning this clonotype: Antigen: not known.

Specimen: blood, either unsorted or a sorted T cell fraction (not recorded which). This TCR was sampled from a male donor with ankylosing spondylitis or in good health (not recorded which).

The CDR3 is CASSYLRDTQYF. The CDR3 DNA follows: TGTGCCAGCAGCTACCTACGAGATACGCAGTATTTT. The genes are TRBV3-1 and TRBJ2-3; D is undetermined. The ends were cut back, 5 bases at V and 5 bases at J, with 8 bases in the middle. CDR3 size: 12 residues. CDR1 and CDR2 (germline): LGHDT, YNNKEL (reference sequence).